These T cell receptor beta chains were read from a single sample in a study of T cells after yellow fever vaccination. One entry per CDR3 protein results from TCRdb running MiXCR on the 5' RACE reads. The repertoire includes roughly 310,000 distinct CDR3 sequences, roughly 8.7% of them detected once, and roughly 18% sits in the top ten. This specimen was PBMCs, taken on the day of the first yellow fever vaccination. The receptors were gathered from a man between 18 and 35 years old who received the YFV17D yellow fever vaccine. The CDR3 runs from the conserved cysteine through the conserved F or W. A D gene is named only where the DNA matches it firmly. For some rows the clone size is stated as once, few or many, or as a class when expanded; others skip it.

-	TRBV7-7	TRBJ2-3	-	CASSFIGTDTQYF	TGTGCCAGCAGCTTTATAGGCACAGATACGCAGTATTTT
few	TRBV20-1	TRBJ2-1	TRBD2	CSATKTSGGSGALYNEQFF	TGCAGTGCTACTAAAACTAGCGGGGGGTCGGGTGCCCTTTACAATGAGCAGTTCTTC
few	TRBV12-3/TRBV12-4	TRBJ1-3	TRBD1	CASRTQTGDTIYF	TGTGCCAGCAGAACCCAGACAGGGGACACCATATATTTT
few	TRBV6-5	TRBJ1-2	-	CASSYGGVNYGYTF	TGTGCCAGCAGTTACGGGGGAGTTAACTATGGCTACACCTTC
-	TRBV4-1	TRBJ2-7	TRBD2	CASSQETSGGSVSYEQYF	TGCGCCAGCAGCCAGGAGACTAGCGGGGGGTCCGTCTCCTACGAGCAGTACTTC
-	TRBV5-1	TRBJ2-3	TRBD2	CASSLAPSGGTLTDTQYF	TGCGCCAGCAGCTTGGCCCCCTCGGGAGGAACCCTCACAGATACGCAGTATTTT
-	TRBV4-1	TRBJ1-3	-	CASSQVRLSGNTIYF	TGCGCCAGCAGCCAAGTGCGGCTCTCTGGAAACACCATATATTTT
-	TRBV7-8	TRBJ1-1	-	CASSLGSSRPTEAFF	TGTGCCAGCAGCTTAGGTAGTTCGAGGCCCACTGAAGCTTTCTTT
-	TRBV12-3/TRBV12-4	TRBJ2-3	TRBD2	CASSYRRGGLTDTQYF	TGTGCCAGCAGTTACCGCCGGGGGGGCCTCACAGATACGCAGTATTTT
many	TRBV2	TRBJ2-3	TRBD2	CASSGSGGHTDTQYF	TGTGCCAGCAGTGGGAGCGGGGGGCACACAGATACGCAGTATTTT
-	TRBV29-1	TRBJ1-1	-	CSFRKNTEAFF	TGCAGCTTCAGAAAAAACACTGAAGCTTTCTTT
few	TRBV19	TRBJ2-3	-	CASSGSRGARGDTQYF	TGTGCCAGTAGTGGGTCTCGAGGGGCACGGGGAGATACGCAGTATTTT
few	TRBV7-8	TRBJ2-1	TRBD2	CASSSPGGGVVEQFF	TGTGCCAGCAGCTCGCCCGGCGGGGGGGTCGTTGAGCAGTTCTTC
-	TRBV6-5	TRBJ1-6	-	CASSYSPPNSYPTLHF	TGTGCCAGCAGTTACTCCCCCCCCAATTCGTACCCCACCCTCCACTTT
few	TRBV19	TRBJ1-1	-	CASSMRWSANTEAFF	TGTGCCAGTAGTATGAGGTGGTCGGCGAACACTGAAGCTTTCTTT
-	TRBV9	TRBJ2-3	TRBD2	CASSVGVSGGTDTQYF	TGTGCCAGCAGCGTAGGAGTTAGCGGGGGCACAGATACGCAGTATTTT
-	TRBV5-1	TRBJ2-1	-	CASTDYQGSSNNEQFF	TGCGCCAGCACCGACTACCAGGGGAGTTCGAACAATGAGCAGTTCTTC
many	TRBV5-6	TRBJ2-5	TRBD1	CASSLKGQGIVETQYF	TGTGCCAGCAGCTTGAAGGGACAGGGGATCGTGGAGACCCAGTACTTC
few	TRBV11-1	TRBJ2-5	-	CASSSQILPGETQYF	TGTGCCAGCAGTTCACAGATACTGCCCGGTGAGACCCAGTACTTC
-	TRBV7-9	TRBJ1-2	-	CASSFGSQGRSGYTF	TGTGCCAGCAGCTTCGGGTCACAGGGACGGAGTGGCTACACCTTC
many	TRBV6-5	TRBJ1-6	-	CASSYQPRMTPLHF	TGTGCCAGCAGTTACCAACCCCGGATGACGCCCCTCCACTTT
-	TRBV12-3/TRBV12-4	TRBJ1-1	-	CASSSPLKQGQTEAFF	TGTGCCAGCAGTTCTCCATTAAAACAGGGTCAAACTGAAGCTTTCTTT
-	TRBV10-3	TRBJ2-1	-	CAISESEGGANNEQFF	TGTGCCATCAGTGAGTCTGAGGGGGGGGCTAACAATGAGCAGTTCTTC
few	TRBV15	TRBJ1-2	-	CATSRGREGGGYTF	TGTGCCACCAGCAGAGGCCGGGAGGGAGGTGGCTACACCTTC
few	TRBV29-1	TRBJ1-2	-	CSVDRPYTF	TGCAGCGTCGACAGGCCGTACACCTTC
many	TRBV4-1	TRBJ2-2	-	CASSRGLTTGELFF	TGCGCCAGCAGCCGGGGACTGACCACCGGGGAGCTGTTTTTT
few	TRBV18	TRBJ2-1	TRBD2	CASSPAGGGAYNEQFF	TGTGCCAGCTCACCCGCCGGGGGGGGGGCTTACAATGAGCAGTTCTTC
-	TRBV7-9	TRBJ2-1	TRBD2	CASSAAAGGPGNNEQFF	TGTGCCAGCAGCGCAGCTGCGGGGGGGCCCGGGAACAATGAGCAGTTCTTC
-	TRBV5-1	TRBJ1-1	-	CASSPLPGLDTEAFF	TGCGCCAGCAGCCCATTACCGGGGTTGGACACTGAAGCTTTCTTT